What follows are 13 T cell receptor beta chains derived from one specimen sequenced in a study of identifying expanded T cells in peripheral blood. Method: immunoSEQ multiplex PCR; TCRdb's copy keeps in-frame clones and lacks some. The table lists 75,000 to 95,000 clones, around 89% of them singletons, with around 2.7% in the top ten. The sample taken for sequencing was blood. The source of these receptors is a person aged 18 to 75 in good health.

This clone was observed a single time. The chain uses TRBV6-5 and TRBJ2-2; a weak D match, TRBD1 (6 bases). Germline CDR1 and CDR2: MNHEY and SVGAGI. V lost 8 bases and J 5 bases, leaving 12 bases between the germline ends. CDR3 length: 13 residues. CDR3 residues: CASHSQGTGELFF. CDR3 bases: TGTGCCAGCCATTCCCAGGGGACCGGGGAGCTGTTTTTT.

V usage is TRBV29-1 and J usage is TRBJ1-1, with 7 nucleotides matching TRBD1. Per the germline V gene, CDR1 is SQVTM and CDR2 is ANQGSEA. With V trimmed by 8 bases and J by 11 bases, 14 bases remained unmatched. The CDR3 sequence is 12 residues long. The CDR3 bases are TGCAGCTTCGAGGGGGGAGGGGGCGTTGCTTTCTTT. Translated, it gives CSFEGGGGVAFF. The full variable domain, with the rest looked up from reference TRBV29-1 and TRBJ1-1, is SAVISQKPSRDICQRGTSLTIQCQVDSQVTMMFWYRQQPGQSLTLIATANQGSEATYESGFVIDKFPISRPNLTFSTLTVSNMSPEDSSIYLCSFEGGGGVAFFGQGTRLTVV.

This chain connects TRBV9 to TRBJ2-3, with TRBD2 identical over 8 bases. V shed 3 bases and J 4 bases; nucleotides not matched to a gene: 7. CDR1 is SGDLS, CDR2 YYNGEE, per germline. CDR3 length: 15 amino acids. For the CDR3, the DNA is TGTGCCAGCAGCGCCCTCGGGGGGGGTCCAGATACGCAGTATTTT. As protein: CASSALGGGPDTQYF.

This clone was counted once. V usage is TRBV14 and J usage is TRBJ2-6; 8 nucleotides align to TRBD1. Germline trimming cut 3 bases from V and 12 bases from J; bases unmatched to any gene: 10. The CDR3 loop spans 15 amino acids. The germline gives CDR1 SGHDN, CDR2 FVKESK. The CDR3 bases are TGTGCCAGCAGCCAGCAGACAGGGGCTCGGTCCGTCCTGACTTTC. Encoded protein: CASSQQTGARSVLTF.

The chain uses TRBV5-1 and TRBJ2-5; a weak D match, TRBD2 (5 bases). Germline V lookup: CDR1 SGHRS, CDR2 YFSETQ. The length of the CDR3 is 13 residues. Trimming removed 4 bases from V and 5 bases from J, with 12 bases in between. CDR3 bases: TGCGCCAGCAGCCCCACCTGGGAGGAGACCCAGTACTTC. The encoded protein is CASSPTWEETQYF.

The rearrangement links TRBV9 to TRBJ1-3; no firm D call. The CDR3 sequence is 15 residues long. In germline, CDR1 is SGDLS, CDR2 YYNGEE. V lost 0 bases, J lost 0 bases, and 7 bases lay in between. CDR3 DNA sequence: TGTGCCAGCAGCGTAGAACAGCTCTCTGGAAACACCATATATTTT. Residues: CASSVEQLSGNTIYF.

This chain links TRBV6-5 with TRBJ1-2, with D perhaps matching TRBD1 (6 bases). Germline V gene data show CDR1 as MNHEY and CDR2 as SVGAGI. Trimming took off 6 bases at V and 11 bases at J, with 22 bases between the two ends. This CDR3 comprises 14 residues. Written as DNA, the CDR3 is TGTGCCAGCAGCTCATCCGCGGGGGGCGGCTGGTACACCTTC. Protein sequence: CASSSSAGGGWYTF.

On this clone itself: Other DNA variants within this sample encode the same CDR3. The rearrangement links TRBV27 to TRBJ2-7; 11 nucleotides agree with TRBD1. The J segment lost 3 bases and the V segment lost 2 bases, leaving 6 bases of the junction unmatched. Per the germline V gene, CDR1 is MNHEY and CDR2 is SMNVEV (reference sequence). The CDR3 is 16 amino acids. The CDR3 loop is CASSLRPGQGGYEQYF. CDR3 nucleotides: TGTGCCAGCAGTTTAAGGCCGGGACAGGGGGGCTACGAGCAGTACTTC.

The rearrangement links TRBV7-3 to TRBJ2-3; 10 nucleotides align to TRBD2. After removal of 2 bases from V and 4 bases from J, the junction contained 3 bases not matched to a gene. This CDR3 region has 15 residues. The germline CDR1 and CDR2 sequences are SGHTA and FQGTGA. CDR3: CASSLGGTSADTQYF. The DNA for the CDR3 is TGTGCCAGCAGCTTAGGCGGGACTAGCGCAGATACGCAGTATTTT.

This clone has only one observation. CDR3 sequence (DNA): TGTGCCAGCAGCTTAGGGACTTACGAGCAGTACTTC. Translating it yields CASSLGTYEQYF. The chain combines TRBV5-5 with TRBJ2-7; D is possibly TRBD2 (6 bases). The V gene lost 2 bases and the J gene lost 4 bases, with 7 bases spanning the gap. The CDR3 is 12 residues long. Germline values: CDR1 SGHKS, CDR2 YYEKEE (reference sequence).

This clone was found once. The chain employs TRBV2 and TRBJ1-1; tentatively, D is TRBD1 (6 bases). Trimming removed 6 bases from V and 6 bases from J, with 20 bases in between. Germline V gene lookup returns CDR1 SNHLY and CDR2 FYNNEI. The CDR3 is 15 amino acids. The CDR3 sequence is CASRTLTRGQSEAFF. For the CDR3, the DNA is TGTGCCAGCAGGACCCTAACCCGCGGACAGTCTGAAGCTTTCTTT.

The chain uses TRBV28 and TRBJ1-1; 7 bases line up with TRBD1. CDR3 size: 13 residues. The J segment lost 9 bases and the V segment lost 6 bases, leaving 10 bases of the junction unmatched. CDR1 and CDR2 from the germline V gene are MDHEN and SYDVKM. The CDR3 DNA reads as TGTGCCAGCAGCGACAGGGTAGGTCGGAAAGCTTTCTTT. Residues: CASSDRVGRKAFF.

The gene calls are TRBV4-3 and TRBJ2-1; 12 positions match TRBD1. Germline loops: CDR1 LGHNA, CDR2 YSLEER. The CDR3 has 16 amino acids. V shed 1 base, J shed 8 bases, and the junction held 6 bases outside the gene matches. The CDR3 DNA reads as TGCGCCAGCAGCCAAGGGGGGACAGGGGGCTGGTATGAGCAGTTCTTC. It specifies CASSQGGTGGWYEQFF.